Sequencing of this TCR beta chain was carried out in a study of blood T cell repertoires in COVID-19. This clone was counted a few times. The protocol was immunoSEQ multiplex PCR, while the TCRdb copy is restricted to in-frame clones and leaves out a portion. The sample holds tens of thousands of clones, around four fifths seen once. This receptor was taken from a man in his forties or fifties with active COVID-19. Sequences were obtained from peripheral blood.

The CDR3 bases are TGTGCCAGCAGCAATCCCGGGACAGCCTACTACGAGCAGTACTTC. It specifies CASSNPGTAYYEQYF. The chain has TRBV6-2 or TRBV6-3 and TRBJ2-7, with 7 nucleotides matching TRBD1. The V gene's germline CDR1 is MNHEY and CDR2 SVGEGT. The CDR3 length is 15 residues. V shed 6 bases and J 3 bases; nucleotides not matched to a gene: 11.